This T cell receptor (beta chain) appears in the sequencing data of a study of blood T cell repertoires in COVID-19. Profiling relied on immunoSEQ multiplex PCR, and the TCRdb table lists in-frame clones only, not all of them. Among some 90,000 clones listed, 75% to 90% were seen once. The source material was peripheral blood. The clonotype was recovered from a woman aged 80 or older with acute or convalescent COVID-19.

CDR3 in DNA: TGTGCCAGCAGCTTAGTCAGGGGCACTGAAGCTTTCTTT. Its protein product is CASSLVRGTEAFF. The chain combines TRBV11-3 with TRBJ1-1; a possible D gene is TRBD1 (6 bases). V was trimmed by 1 base and J by 4 bases, leaving 7 bases between them. There are 13 residues in the CDR3. The germline gives CDR1 SGHNT, CDR2 YENEEA.